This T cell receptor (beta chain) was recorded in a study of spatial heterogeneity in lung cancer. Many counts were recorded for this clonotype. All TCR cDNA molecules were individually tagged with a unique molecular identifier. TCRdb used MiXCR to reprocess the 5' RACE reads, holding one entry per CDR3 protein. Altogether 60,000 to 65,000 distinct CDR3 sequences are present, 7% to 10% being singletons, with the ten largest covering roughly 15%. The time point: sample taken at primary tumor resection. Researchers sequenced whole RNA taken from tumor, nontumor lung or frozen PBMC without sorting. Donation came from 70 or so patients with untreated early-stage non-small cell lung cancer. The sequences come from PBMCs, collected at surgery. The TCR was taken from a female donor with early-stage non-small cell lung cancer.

This chain's CDR3 is CASSVGTANYGYTF. The CDR3 coding sequence is TGCGCCAGCAGCGTAGGGACCGCCAACTATGGCTACACCTTC. The chain uses TRBV5-1 and TRBJ1-2; weak D call: TRBD1 (5 bases). The CDR3 loop spans 14 amino acids. Germline CDR1 reads SGHRS; CDR2 reads YFSETQ. V was trimmed by 4 bases and J by 2 bases, leaving 12 bases between them.